This TCR beta chain appears in the sequencing data of a study of CD8 T cells in ankylosing spondylitis. Study outcomes and limitations: What seemed typical of ankylosing spondylitis blood was a TCR beta motif built from roughly eight highly homologous variants.

Germline lookup yields CDR1 SGHVS and CDR2 FQNEAQ. Trimming removed 4 bases from V and 6 bases from J; junction bases left unmatched: 7. The CDR3 is 14 amino acids. Note on this clonotype: Its antigen remains unidentified.

MiXCR was run by TCRdb on the 5' RACE reads, yielding one entry per CDR3 protein. Here the sample spans 300,000 to 400,000 distinct CDR3 sequences, roughly 22% being singletons. The specimen was blood, either unsorted or a sorted T cell fraction (not recorded which). The chain combines TRBV7-8 with TRBJ2-7; 9 bases map to TRBD1. The TCR was taken from a male donor with ankylosing spondylitis or in good health (not recorded which). The CDR3 nucleotides read TGTGCCAGCAGCTGGGACAGGGAAAACCTCGAGCAGTACTTC. Its protein is CASSWDRENLEQYF.